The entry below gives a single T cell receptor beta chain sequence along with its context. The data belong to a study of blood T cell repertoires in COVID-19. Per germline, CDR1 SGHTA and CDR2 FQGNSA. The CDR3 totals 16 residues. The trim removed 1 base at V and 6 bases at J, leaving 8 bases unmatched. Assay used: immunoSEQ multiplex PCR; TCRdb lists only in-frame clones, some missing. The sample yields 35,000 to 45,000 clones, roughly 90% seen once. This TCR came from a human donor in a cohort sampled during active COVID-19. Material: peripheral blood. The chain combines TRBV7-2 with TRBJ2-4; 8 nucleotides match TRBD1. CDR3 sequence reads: CASSLVGQGAANIQYF. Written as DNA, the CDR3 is TGTGCCAGCAGCTTAGTTGGGCAGGGGGCAGCAAACATTCAGTACTTC. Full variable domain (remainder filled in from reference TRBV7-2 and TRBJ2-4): GAGVSQSPSNKVTEKGKDVELRCDPISGHTALYWYRQSLGQGLEFLIYFQGNSAPDKSGLPSDRFSAERTGGSVSTLTIQRTQQEDSAVYLCASSLVGQGAANIQYFGAGTRLSVL.